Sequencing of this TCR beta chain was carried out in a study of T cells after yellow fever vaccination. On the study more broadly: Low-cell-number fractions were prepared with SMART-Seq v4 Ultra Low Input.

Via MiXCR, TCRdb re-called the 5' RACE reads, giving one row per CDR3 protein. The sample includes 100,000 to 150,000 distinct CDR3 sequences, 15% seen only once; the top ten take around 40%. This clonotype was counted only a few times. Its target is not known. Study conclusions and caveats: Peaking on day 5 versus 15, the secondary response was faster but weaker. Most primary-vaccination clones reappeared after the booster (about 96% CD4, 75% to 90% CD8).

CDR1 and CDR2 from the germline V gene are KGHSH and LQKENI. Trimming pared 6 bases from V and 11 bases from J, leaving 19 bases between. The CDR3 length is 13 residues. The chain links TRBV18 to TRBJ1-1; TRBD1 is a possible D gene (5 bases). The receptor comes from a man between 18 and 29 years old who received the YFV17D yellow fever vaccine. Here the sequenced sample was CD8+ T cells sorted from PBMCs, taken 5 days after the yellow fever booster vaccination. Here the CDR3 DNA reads TGTGCCAGCTCTCCAGCCAATCCCGAGGGGGCTTTCTTT. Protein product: CASSPANPEGAFF.